Listed below are T cell receptor beta chains from one sample, sequenced in a study of regulatory dendritic cells for organ transplantation. Their antigens are not known. Profiling relied on immunoSEQ multiplex PCR, and the TCRdb table lists in-frame clones only, not all of them. The data show approximately 12,000 clones, with roughly 79% seen just once and 1.1% held by the top ten. The sequencing sample was made of naive CD8+ T cells from blood cultured with regulatory dendritic cells. Receptors were obtained from a human donor in good health. Both conserved end residues are part of each CDR3. A D gene is named only where the DNA matches it firmly. The size of a clone is reported for some rows only, either as once, few or many, or as a class for expanded clones.

NA 18 TRBJ1-3 TRBV9 NA CASSVEGVAGGPGNTIYF TGTGCCAGCAGCGTAGAGGGGGTTGCGGGAGGACCTGGAAACACCATATATTTT
NA 14 TRBJ2-1 TRBV13 NA CASSVRDIYNEQFF TGTGCCAGCAGCGTCCGGGACATCTACAATGAGCAGTTCTTC
NA 14 TRBJ1-5 TRBV15 NA CATSRERGNQPQHF TGTGCCACCAGCAGAGAGAGGGGGAATCAGCCCCAGCATTTT
NA 14 TRBJ2-5 TRBV15 TRBD1 CATSSRTGGETQYF TGTGCCACCAGCAGCCGGACAGGGGGAGAGACCCAGTACTTC
NA 12 TRBJ2-3 TRBV5-6 NA CASSLLGDTQYF TGTGCCAGCAGCTTACTAGGAGATACGCAGTATTTT
NA 20 TRBJ2-5 TRBV4-3 TRBD2 CASSPTTPAGGPLSQETQYF TGCGCCAGCAGCCCTACCACTCCAGCGGGGGGGCCGCTGAGTCAAGAGACCCAGTACTTC
NA 15 TRBJ1-2 TRBV2 TRBD1 CASRDRTQANYGYTF TGTGCCAGCAGGGACAGGACACAAGCTAACTATGGCTACACCTTC
few 12 TRBJ1-1 TRBV19 TRBD1 CASRQGATEAFF TGTGCCAGTCGACAGGGGGCTACTGAAGCTTTCTTT
NA 13 TRBJ1-1 TRBV4-3 NA CASSQGVNTEAFF TGCGCCAGCAGCCAAGGAGTGAACACTGAAGCTTTCTTT
NA 15 TRBJ2-3 TRBV5-1 TRBD1 CASTAITGGRDTQYF TGCGCCAGCACCGCAATTACAGGGGGAAGAGATACGCAGTATTTT
NA 14 TRBJ2-3 TRBV25-1 TRBD1 CASNRQGSPDTQYF TGTGCCAGCAATAGACAGGGAAGTCCAGATACGCAGTATTTT